The clone carrying this T cell receptor beta chain has a count of ten or more. Method: immunoSEQ multiplex PCR; TCRdb's copy keeps in-frame clones and lacks some. This sample has about 37,000 clones, each found more than once. This specimen comes from a study of T cells after posttransplantation cyclophosphamide. This CDR3 region has 15 residues. V was pared by 5 bases and J by 4 bases, with 10 bases of the junction left unmatched. CDR1 SGHTA and CDR2 FQGNSA come from the germline V gene. The V and J genes are TRBV7-2 and TRBJ1-2; 7 bases agree with TRBD1. Sequences were obtained from PBMCs. The TCR originated in a man under 40 in good health and a related stem cell transplant donor. The CDR3 is CASSRGGTAGYGYTF. CDR3 DNA: TGTGCCAGCAGCCGTGGGGGGACAGCCGGCTATGGCTACACCTTC.